The clone carrying this TCR beta chain was seen only once. What it binds is not known. This sample stems from a study of shared clonotypes between healthy human individuals. Overall study context: The study used three CD4 naive, three CD4 memory, two CD8 naive and one CD8 memory plate per donor.

The CDR3 has 18 residues. The V end was cut by 0 bases, the J end by 0 bases, with 20 bases between. CDR1 and CDR2 (germline): GTSNPN, SVGIG (reference sequence). General study points: Rarefaction curves obtained for sorted subsets showed sequencing incomplete despite large depth.

Cells designated naive CD8 were CD45RO-negative and were positively selected for CCR7, with terminally differentiated effector memory CD45RA+ cells excluded. Each donor was a Caucasian adult residing in Nashville, Tennessee. In replicate PCRs of sorted subsets, approximately 190 ng DNA, approximately 30,000 T cell genomes, was used. The method was immunoSEQ multiplex PCR; TCRdb's version includes in-frame clones alone and lacks a portion of them. The table records hundreds of thousands of clones, around 92% of them present only once. V is TRBV30 and J is TRBJ1-1; perhaps TRBD1 as D (6 bases). This receptor was obtained from a man aged 30 to 45 in good health. Sequenced: naive CD8+ T cells sorted from blood. The chain's CDR3 is CAWSVRWRGSGLNTEAFF. The CDR3 bases are TGTGCCTGGAGTGTAAGATGGAGGGGGTCAGGGCTGAACACTGAAGCTTTCTTT.